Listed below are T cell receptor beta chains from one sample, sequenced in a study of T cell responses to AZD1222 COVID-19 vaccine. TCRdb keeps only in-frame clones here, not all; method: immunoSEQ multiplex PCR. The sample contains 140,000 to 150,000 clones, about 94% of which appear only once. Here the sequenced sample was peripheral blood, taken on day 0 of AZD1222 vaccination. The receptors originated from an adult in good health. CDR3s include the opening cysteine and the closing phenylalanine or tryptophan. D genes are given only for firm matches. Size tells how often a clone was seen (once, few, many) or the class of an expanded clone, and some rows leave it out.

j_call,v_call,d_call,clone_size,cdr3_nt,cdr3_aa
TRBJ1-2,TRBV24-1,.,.,TGTGCCACCAGTGACCGTGGTGGGACGGAAAGTTATGGCTACACCTTC,CATSDRGGTESYGYTF
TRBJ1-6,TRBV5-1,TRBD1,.,TGCGCCAGCAGCCCTGGACAGGTGAATTCACCCCTCCACTTT,CASSPGQVNSPLHF
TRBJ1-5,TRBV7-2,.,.,TGTGCCAGCAGCTCCCCAGGTGGCCAGCCCCAGCATTTT,CASSSPGGQPQHF
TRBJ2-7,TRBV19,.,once,TGTGCCAGTAGTGTGGGCAGGTCGGACGAGCAGTACTTC,CASSVGRSDEQYF
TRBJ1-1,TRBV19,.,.,TGTGCCAGTAGCGACAGGAACACTGAAGCTTTCTTT,CASSDRNTEAFF
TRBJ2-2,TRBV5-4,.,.,TGTGCCAGCAGCCCTGCCCAAGCTAGGCAGACTGGGGAGCTGTTTTTT,CASSPAQARQTGELFF
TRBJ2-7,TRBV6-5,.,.,TGTGCCAGCACAGAGGTTGTAATCGGTCGGTTTATCTACTTC,CASTEVVIGRFIYF
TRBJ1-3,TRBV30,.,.,TGTGCCTGGAGTGCGAGCTCTGGAAACACCATATATTTT,CAWSASSGNTIYF
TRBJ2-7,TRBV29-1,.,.,TGCAGCGTTGGGGACGCCTGGGGTTACGAGCAGTACTTC,CSVGDAWGYEQYF
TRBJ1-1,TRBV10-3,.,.,TGTGCCATCAGTCGTGAAGGAACTGAAGCTTTCTTT,CAISREGTEAFF
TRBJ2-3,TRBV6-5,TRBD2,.,TGTGCCAGCAGTTACTCAGGCGGGAGGGGCACAGATACGCAGTATTTT,CASSYSGGRGTDTQYF
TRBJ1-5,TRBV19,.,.,TGTGCCAGTAAAGGAAGGGGGAATAGCAATCAGCCCCAGCATTTT,CASKGRGNSNQPQHF
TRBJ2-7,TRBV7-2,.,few,TGTGCCAGCAGCTTCGACATCTCCTACGAGCAGTACTTC,CASSFDISYEQYF
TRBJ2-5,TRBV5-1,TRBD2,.,TGCGCCAGCAGCCTGACTAGCGCAGAGACCCAGTACTTC,CASSLTSAETQYF
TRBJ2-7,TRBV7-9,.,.,TGTGCCAGCAGTGAAACTCAGGGTGGCGAGCAGTACTTC,CASSETQGGEQYF
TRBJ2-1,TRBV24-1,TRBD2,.,TGTGCCACCAGTGACTCAACGGGACTAGCGTACAATGAGCAGTTCTTC,CATSDSTGLAYNEQFF